This T cell receptor (beta chain) originates from a study of T cells in Graves' hyperthyroidism and ophthalmopathy. Points on this clonotype: Its cognate antigen is unknown.

The CDR3 runs 15 residues. V was clipped by 5 bases and J by 2 bases; unmatched bases: 9. Germline CDR1 and CDR2: MGHRA and YSYEKL. Stable disease denoted Graves' hyperthyroidism without ophthalmopathy progression within 18 months. Patients aged 18 to 65 had newly diagnosed hyperthyroidism that had lasted under 2 months. Clinical symptoms, serum thyroxine, TRAb, thyroid ultrasound and orbital computed tomography established diagnosis. Template material for amplifying TCR beta CDR3 regions consisted of RNA transcripts. The HTBI set primed first-round TCR CDR3 RT-PCR. MiXCR, applied by TCRdb to the multiplex PCR reads, yields one record per CDR3 protein. The table records some 620,000 distinct CDR3 sequences, 15% to 20% of them present only once. Broader study findings: Most clonotypes expanded in the thyroid (above 0.001) were also present in blood.

V gene TRBV4-1 combines with J gene TRBJ2-7, with 7 bases aligning to TRBD1. This sequence originates from a woman under 40 with Graves' hyperthyroidism. The specimen sequenced was blood. DNA of the CDR3: TGCGCCAGCAGCGAAGGACAGGCGACCCCCTACGAGCAGTACTTC. Translated: CASSEGQATPYEQYF.